Listed here are 25 T cell receptor beta chains from one sample, sequenced in a study of T cells in women clearing cervical HPV infection. The method was immunoSEQ multiplex PCR; TCRdb's version includes in-frame clones alone and lacks a portion of them. The sample has tens of thousands of clones. Sequencing was performed on blood buffy coat. These receptors all stem from a woman aged 18-69 years with a cervical HPV16 infection that either progressed to CIN3+ or cleared (not recorded which).

Remarks on this clone: The read ends 3 residues shy of where the CDR3 ends; the end is completed using the germline J gene. The chain employs TRBV5-1 and TRBJ2-7, with 7 bases identical to TRBD1. After removal of 0 bases from V and 2 bases from J, the junction contained 11 bases not matched to a gene. Looked up from germline, CDR1 is SGHRS and CDR2 is YFSETQ. The CDR3 has 17 residues. Incomplete CDR3 DNA: TGCGCCAGCAGCTTGGAGGTTGTGGCAGGGGGAGCCTACGAG. Protein: CASSLEVVAGGAYE. The whole CDR3 reads CASSLEVVAGGAYEQYF.

Worth noting for this clone: The read gets to within 3 residues of the CDR3 end, and the germline J gene fills in the rest. This chain uses TRBV5-1 with TRBJ1-1; weak D call: TRBD1 (5 bases). Looked up from germline, CDR1 is SGHRS and CDR2 is YFSETQ. This CDR3 spans 13 amino acids. The V gene lost 4 bases and the J gene lost 1 base, with 8 bases spanning the gap. The CDR3: CASSIDRNTEAFF. The CDR3 bases that were read are TGCGCCAGCAGCATTGACAGGAACACTGAA.

Of note for this clone: Sequencing ends 3 residues short of the CDR3 end; the germline J gene provides the rest. The rearrangement uses TRBV2 and TRBJ2-7; TRBD1 matches 8 bases. Germline trimming cut 3 bases from V and 3 bases from J; bases unmatched to any gene: 4. Germline values: CDR1 SNHLY, CDR2 FYNNEI. The CDR3 runs to 14 residues. The CDR3 is CASSEAGQVYEQYF. Partial CDR3 DNA: TGTGCCAGCAGTGAGGCGGGACAGGTCTACGAG.

On this clone: The junction and the germline gene differ at one end; a read error may be behind it. The read finishes 3 residues shy of the CDR3 end, and the germline J gene is used to complete it. The genes are TRBV4-2 and TRBJ2-4; D is perhaps TRBD1 (6 bases). The length of the CDR3 is 15 residues. Germline assignment: CDR1 LGHNA and CDR2 YNFKEQ. CDR3 DNA (partial): TGCGCCAGCAGCCAAGGTTTAGGGGGTTGGGACATT. Its protein product is CASSQGLGGWDI. The whole CDR3 protein is CASSQGLGGWDIQYF.

With regard to this clone: Read sequence stops 3 residues before the CDR3 end, and the germline J gene provides the missing end. V usage is TRBV28 and J usage is TRBJ2-7; 8 nucleotides match TRBD1. Trimming cost V 3 bases and J 1 base; bases outside gene matches: 2. Germline V gene sequence: CDR1 MDHEN, CDR2 SYDVKM. This CDR3 comprises 14 residues. The sequenced CDR3 bases are TGTGCCAGCAGTTTGCAGGGGGCTTCCTACGAG. The encoded protein is CASSLQGASYE. The CDR3 as a whole reads CASSLQGASYEQYF. Looking up the rest from reference TRBV28 and TRBJ2-7 gives the full variable domain: DVKVTQSSRYLVKRTGEKVFLECVQDMDHENMFWYRQDPGLGLRLIYFSYDVKMKEKGDIPEGYSVSREKKERFSLILESASTNQTSMYLCASSLQGASYEQYFGPGTRLTVT.

Worth noting for this clone: The observed sequence ends 3 residues before the CDR3 terminus, with the missing tail filled in from the germline J gene. The chain is built from TRBV2 and TRBJ2-5; tentative D call: TRBD2 (5 bases). Trimming pared 7 bases from V and 1 base from J, leaving 10 bases between. The CDR3 has 13 residues. CDR1 and CDR2 (germline): SNHLY, FYNNEI. The CDR3: CASTNSVQETQYF. Partial CDR3 DNA: TGTGCCAGCACTAATAGCGTCCAAGAGACC.

As concerns this clone: Read sequence stops 3 residues before the CDR3 end, and the germline J gene provides the missing end. V gene TRBV6-4 combines with J gene TRBJ2-3; D is perhaps TRBD2 (6 bases). CDR1 MRHNA and CDR2 SNTAGT come from the germline V gene. V lost 4 bases to trimming and J lost 6 bases, with 20 bases between them. This CDR3 is built from 16 residues. CDR3 sequence: CASSVIGGRNRDTQYF. The CDR3 DNA, read in part, is TGTGCCAGCAGTGTCATCGGAGGGCGAAATAGGGATACG.

About this clone: Sequencing ends 3 residues short of the CDR3 end; the germline J gene provides the rest. J is TRBJ2-3 and V is TRBV5-1; TRBD2 agrees at 9 bases. The germline CDR1 and CDR2 sequences are SGHRS and YFSETQ. The CDR3 has 16 residues. V gave up 4 bases and J gave up 3 bases; unmatched junction bases: 9. The covered CDR3 bases are TGCGCCAGCAGCCCCCCCCGTAGCGGGAGTACAGATACG. This gives the protein CASSPPRSGSTDT. The whole CDR3 sequence is CASSPPRSGSTDTQYF.

Concerning this clone: The missing CDR3 end, 3 residues past where the read stops, is filled in from the germline J gene. The V gene is TRBV20-1, the J gene TRBJ2-7; TRBD2 matches at 12 bases. Germline CDR1 DFQATT, CDR2 SNEGSKA (reference sequence). The CDR3 consists of 18 residues. The V gene end was trimmed by 0 bases and the J gene end by 4 bases; junction bases not matched to a gene: 13. The CDR3 DNA, read in part, is TGCAGTGCTAGAGATATCTTGGGACATCTAGCGGGAGGGTACGAG. It encodes CSARDILGHLAGGYE. The whole CDR3 region reads CSARDILGHLAGGYEQYF.

Worth noting for this clone: The CDR3 end is not reached by the read, which stops 3 residues before it; the germline J gene fills it in. This rearrangement joins TRBV5-1 to TRBJ1-6; the match to TRBD1 covers 9 bases. The CDR3 loop spans 14 amino acids. The germline V gene encodes CDR1 SGHRS and CDR2 YFSETQ. V trimming: 5 bases; J trimming: 7 bases; junction bases outside the gene matches: 4. CDR3 loop: CASSSGQGNSPLHF. CDR3 bases read: TGCGCCAGCAGTTCAGGACAGGGGAATTCACCC. Variable domain in full (rest from reference TRBV5-1 and TRBJ1-6): KAGVTQTPRYLIKTRGQQVTLSCSPISGHRSVSWYQQTPGQGLQFLFEYFSETQRNKGNFPGRFSGRQFSNSRSEMNVSTLELGDSALYLCASSSGQGNSPLHFGNGTRLTVT.

In regard to this clone: The read terminates 3 residues ahead of where the CDR3 ends, so the germline J gene completes it. The V and J genes are TRBV30 and TRBJ1-5; 8 positions agree with TRBD1. There are 15 residues in the CDR3. The ends lost 1 base at V and 4 bases at J; junction bases unmatched: 6. Germline V gene data show CDR1 as GTSNPN and CDR2 as SVGIG (reference sequence). The CDR3 is CAWSGQGSLNQPQHF. CDR3 DNA (partial): TGTGCCTGGAGTGGACAGGGGAGTTTAAATCAGCCC.

For this clone: The read ends 3 residues shy of where the CDR3 ends; the end is completed using the germline J gene. V usage is TRBV4-1 and J usage is TRBJ2-3; D possibly corresponds to TRBD2 (6 bases). Germline V CDR1 and CDR2: MGHRA, YSYEKL. The V end was cut by 1 base, the J end by 0 bases, with 11 bases between. The length of the CDR3 is 16 residues. CDR3 DNA, as far as it was read: TGCGCCAGCAGCCAAGGGACTCGGGGGAGCACAGATACG. Amino acid sequence: CASSQGTRGSTDT. The complete CDR3 reads CASSQGTRGSTDTQYF.

Remarks on this clone: The CDR3 goes on 3 residues after the read ends, and that part is filled in from the germline J gene. V is TRBV6-1 and J is TRBJ1-3; D call uncertain. From germline, CDR1 is MNHNS and CDR2 SASEGT. V dropped 3 bases and J dropped 4 bases, with 13 bases sitting between them. The CDR3 runs 15 residues. The chain's CDR3 is CASSDGGLSGNTIYF. The CDR3 bases that were read are TGTGCCAGCAGTGACGGCGGATTATCGGGAAACACC.

Concerning this clone: The sequenced fragment ends 3 residues before the CDR3 boundary, so the rest is inferred from the germline J gene. The chain uses TRBV28 and TRBJ2-2; the D is unclear. The V and J ends lost 8 bases and 6 bases respectively, with 13 bases between them. The CDR3 contains 13 residues. Germline V lookup: CDR1 MDHEN, CDR2 SYDVKM. Incomplete CDR3 DNA: TGTGCCAGCGCTGGCCCCCTCCCCGGGGAG. Protein: CASAGPLPGE. The whole CDR3 protein reads CASAGPLPGELFF.

A word on this clone: The read terminates 3 residues ahead of where the CDR3 ends, so the germline J gene completes it. The chain is built from TRBV20-1 and TRBJ2-3; 9 nucleotides line up with TRBD2. The V segment lost 6 bases and the J segment 3 bases; nucleotides outside the gene matches: 7. Looked up from germline, CDR1 is DFQATT and CDR2 is SNEGSKA (reference sequence). CDR3 length: 14 amino acids. CDR3 residues: CSAERLADTDTQYF. Partial CDR3 DNA: TGCAGTGCGGAAAGACTAGCGGATACAGATACG.

A note on this clone: From the germline J gene comes the end of the CDR3, since the read stops 3 residues before it. The chain recombines TRBV5-6 with TRBJ1-1; D unresolved. This CDR3 has 12 residues. V gave up 4 bases and J gave up 7 bases, with 11 bases separating them. The germline V gene has CDR1 SGHDT and CDR2 YYEEEE. The CDR3 reads CASSPWAREAFF. CDR3 bases read: TGTGCCAGCAGCCCCTGGGCTCGTGAA.

CDR3 DNA (partial): TGCGCCAGCAGCCCGAGCGGGGGGTTCGTCGAG. Translation gives CASSPSGGFVE. The whole CDR3 sequence is CASSPSGGFVEQYF. This chain connects TRBV5-1 to TRBJ2-7; 9 nucleotides align to TRBD2. The read stops 3 residues short of the end of the CDR3; the missing end is completed from the germline J gene. The trim removed 4 bases at V and 6 bases at J, leaving 8 bases unmatched. The CDR3 runs 14 residues. Per germline, CDR1 SGHRS and CDR2 YFSETQ.

Details on this clone: Read coverage stops 3 residues before the CDR3 terminus; the germline J gene supplies the remainder. The chain recombines TRBV28 with TRBJ1-4, with D perhaps TRBD1 (5 bases). Germline loops: CDR1 MDHEN, CDR2 SYDVKM. Trimming shortened V by 4 bases and J by 10 bases, and 16 bases separated the two germline ends. CDR3 length: 14 residues. Here the CDR3 reads CASSYDSRRGKLFF. CDR3 DNA, as far as it was read: TGTGCCAGCAGTTACGACAGCCGTCGTGGAAAA.

Turning to this clone: The read falls 3 residues short of the CDR3 end, and the missing part is taken from the germline J gene. The J gene is TRBJ2-5, the V gene TRBV7-7; D may be TRBD2 (5 bases). The germline V gene encodes CDR1 SSHAT and CDR2 FNYEAQ (reference sequence). The CDR3 loop spans 14 amino acids. V lost 1 base and J lost 4, with 10 bases in between. The DNA read from the CDR3 is TGTGCCAGCAGCTTAGGTCGCAGCGGAGAGACC. As protein: CASSLGRSGET. The whole CDR3 is CASSLGRSGETQYF.

On this clone: The read comes to an end 3 residues before the CDR3 does, leaving the germline J gene to fill in the end. The V and J genes are TRBV12-3 or TRBV12-4 and TRBJ2-2, with 10 bases aligning to TRBD2. CDR3 length: 17 residues. With V trimmed by 1 base and J by 2 bases, 4 bases remained unmatched. CDR3 DNA, as far as it was read: TGTGCCAGCAGTTTAGGGTTAGCGGGAGGTAACACCGGGGAG. Its translation is CASSLGLAGGNTGE. The entire CDR3 reads CASSLGLAGGNTGELFF.

To note about this clone: The read halts 3 residues ahead of the CDR3 end, with the missing end drawn from the germline J gene. V gene TRBV11-2 combines with J gene TRBJ2-1, with 7 bases lining up with TRBD2. The V gene's germline CDR1 is SGHAT and CDR2 FQNNGV. V dropped 2 bases and J dropped 8; count of bases not matched to a gene: 9. The CDR3 has 15 residues. Here the CDR3 reads CASSLLSPGRDEQFF. CDR3 bases read: TGTGCCAGCAGCTTATTGAGTCCAGGGAGGGATGAG.

With respect to this clone: The read halts 3 residues ahead of the CDR3 end, with the missing end drawn from the germline J gene. The rearrangement uses TRBV5-1 and TRBJ2-2; the D gene is possibly TRBD2 (11 bases). The CDR3 covers 20 residues. Trimming pared 4 bases from V and 1 base from J, leaving 26 bases between. Germline V gives CDR1 SGHRS, CDR2 YFSETQ. The DNA read from the CDR3 is TGCGCCAGCAGCCGACGGACAGGGGGGACTAGCGGAGGGAACACCGGGGAG. As protein: CASSRRTGGTSGGNTGE. In full, the CDR3 reads CASSRRTGGTSGGNTGELFF.

On this clone itself: The CDR3 end lies 3 residues beyond the end of the read and is filled in from the germline J gene. The sample carries other DNA sequences with the same CDR3. The chain employs TRBV5-1 and TRBJ2-7, with D possibly matching TRBD1 (7 bases). Deletions cut 2 bases from V and 6 bases from J, with 12 bases between. The CDR3 spans 13 residues. The germline V gene encodes CDR1 SGHRS and CDR2 YFSETQ. Partial CDR3 DNA: TGCGCCAGCAGCTTCGGGCAGGGGGGCGAG. This sequence encodes CASSFGQGGE. From start to end, the CDR3 is CASSFGQGGEQYF.

Comment on this clone: The read gets to within 3 residues of the CDR3 end, and the germline J gene fills in the rest. The rearrangement links TRBV7-9 to TRBJ2-2; D not resolved. Deletions cut 8 bases from V and 1 base from J, with 8 bases between. Germline V CDR1 and CDR2: SEHNR, FQNEAQ (reference sequence). This CDR3 has 13 residues. CDR3 bases read: TGTGCCAGCTTCCTAAAGAACACCGGGGAG. This encodes CASFLKNTGE. The complete CDR3 protein is CASFLKNTGELFF. Full variable domain (remainder filled in from reference TRBV7-9 and TRBJ2-2): DTGVSQNPRHKITKRGQNVTFRCDPISEHNRLYWYRQTLGQGPEFLTYFQNEAQLEKSRLLSDRFSAERPKGSFSTLEIQRTEQGDSAMYLCASFLKNTGELFFGEGSRLTVL.

With respect to this clone: The junction departs from the called germline gene at one end, perhaps through a read error. Coverage ceases 3 residues before the CDR3 finishes, and the germline J gene fills in the end. This chain joins TRBV4-2 and TRBJ1-4, with TRBD1 matching 9 bases. This CDR3 has 15 amino acids. Germline V CDR1 and CDR2: LGHNA, YNFKEQ. The DNA read from the CDR3 is TGCGCCAGCAGCCAAATGGACAGGGGAAGGGAAAAA. It specifies CASSQMDRGREK. Given in full, the CDR3 is CASSQMDRGREKLFF.